This TCR beta chain was identified in a study of T cells in Graves' hyperthyroidism and ophthalmopathy. Findings and limits, study-wide: Onset of ophthalmopathy came a median around 7.1 months after the model predicted it. In the blood, most expanded thyroid clonotypes above 0.001 appeared as well.

This clonotype was recorded many times. Its antigen is still unknown. TCR beta CDR3 sequences were amplified from RNA transcripts. Researchers ran a first-round RT-PCR on the TCR CDR3 using the HTBI primer set. TCRdb reprocessed the multiplex PCR reads via MiXCR and lists one record per CDR3 protein. The repertoire holds more than 550,000 distinct CDR3 sequences, with 18% as singletons. CDR3 length: 14 residues. Germline V CDR1 and CDR2: SGHDT, YYEEEE. The V and J ends lost 2 bases and 1 base respectively, with 9 bases between them. The sequenced material came from blood. This sequence was found in a woman between 50 and 59 years old with Graves' hyperthyroidism that later progressed to Graves' ophthalmopathy. V gene TRBV5-6 combines with J gene TRBJ2-5; the D gene is possibly TRBD1 (5 bases). CDR3 in amino acids: CASSFLGLQETQYF. CDR3 coding DNA: TGTGCCAGCAGCTTTTTGGGGCTCCAAGAGACCCAGTACTTC.